The 22 T cell receptor beta chains in this list originate from one sample, sequenced in a study of T-cell reconstitution after alpha-beta-depleted transplantation in children. This sample's TCRbeta library carried unique molecular identifier barcodes. TCRdb called the PCR reads again in MiXCR, with one record for every CDR3 protein. Of more than 550,000 distinct CDR3 sequences in the sample, roughly a tenth are singletons; the top ten hold 4%. This material consisted of PBMCs from the stem cell graft donor, taken from the stem cell graft. These receptors were taken from a human donor who donated a stem cell graft to a child with acute myeloid leukemia.

This clonotype has a handful of counts. The gene calls are TRBV20-1 and TRBJ2-3; D gene unclear. The CDR3 is 16 amino acids. Trimming pared 3 bases from V and 1 base from J, leaving 17 bases between. Germline V gives CDR1 DFQATT, CDR2 SNEGSKA (reference sequence). CDR3 protein: CSASSRAVIGTDTQYF. In nucleotides, the CDR3 is TGCAGTGCTAGTTCCCGGGCAGTTATTGGCACAGATACGCAGTATTTT.

There are many counts of this clonotype. This chain connects TRBV5-1 to TRBJ2-6; TRBD1 matches 9 bases. The CDR3 sequence is 17 residues long. Germline V gene sequence: CDR1 SGHRS, CDR2 YFSETQ. J was trimmed by 1 base and V by 5 bases; bases with no gene match: 7. CDR3 sequence reads: CASRTGTGWSGANVLTF. In nucleotides, the CDR3 is TGCGCCAGCAGGACCGGGACAGGGTGGTCTGGGGCCAACGTCCTGACTTTC.

The chain employs TRBV18 and TRBJ1-4, with D perhaps TRBD1 (6 bases). V was trimmed by 3 bases and J by 7 bases, leaving 12 bases between them. Germline V gene data show CDR1 as KGHSH and CDR2 as LQKENI. The CDR3 has 14 amino acids. CDR3 DNA sequence: TGTGCCAGCTCACCGAACAGGGAGGGTGAAAAACTGTTTTTT. It is translated as CASSPNREGEKLFF.

The rearrangement uses TRBV18 and TRBJ1-5; 11 bases are shared with TRBD1. J gave up 6 bases and V 6 bases, and 16 bases lay outside the gene matches. Germline CDR1 KGHSH, CDR2 LQKENI. This CDR3 spans 18 amino acids. The CDR3: CASSTGTGGAFPTQPQHF. The CDR3 DNA reads TGTGCCAGCTCGACCGGGACAGGGGGGGCTTTCCCGACTCAGCCCCAGCATTTT. Using reference TRBV18 and TRBJ1-5 for the parts outside the CDR3, the full variable domain is NAGVMQNPRHLVRRRGQEARLRCSPMKGHSHVYWYRQLPEEGLKFMVYLQKENIIDESGMPKERFSAEFPKEGPSILRIQQVVRGDSAAYFCASSTGTGGAFPTQPQHFGDGTRLSIL.

V and J are TRBV6-5 and TRBJ2-5, with 12 bases lining up with TRBD1. Losses at the gene ends were 0 bases for V and 4 bases for J; bases not matched to a gene: 9. This CDR3 region has 18 residues. The V gene's germline CDR1 is MNHEY and CDR2 SVGAGI. The CDR3 reads CASSYSRPGQGARETQYF. CDR3 nucleotide sequence: TGTGCCAGCAGTTACTCGAGGCCGGGACAGGGGGCACGAGAGACCCAGTACTTC.

The rearrangement joins TRBV20-1 to TRBJ1-1; D possibly corresponds to TRBD1 (5 bases). The CDR3 runs 14 residues. The V gene lost 3 bases and the J gene lost 5 bases, with 16 bases spanning the gap. CDR1 and CDR2 (germline): DFQATT, SNEGSKA (reference sequence). CDR3 loop: CSASGGRRGTEAFF. The CDR3, as DNA: TGCAGTGCTAGCGGAGGGCGTCGGGGGACTGAAGCTTTCTTT.

In this sample, this clonotype turned up many times. The V and J genes are TRBV20-1 and TRBJ2-3, with 9 bases matching TRBD2. V was pared by 3 bases and J by 6 bases, with 7 bases of the junction left unmatched. Germline V gene data show CDR1 as DFQATT and CDR2 as SNEGSKA (reference sequence). The CDR3 is 14 amino acids. CDR3 nucleotide sequence: TGCAGTGCTAGTGTGGCTAGCGGGAAGGATACGCAGTATTTT. It codes for CSASVASGKDTQYF.

This clonotype was seen only a few times. The chain uses TRBV29-1 and TRBJ2-2; 7 bases agree with TRBD1. This CDR3 has 14 amino acids. Losses at the gene ends were 6 bases for V and 0 bases for J; bases not matched to a gene: 4. Germline-derived CDR1 and CDR2 are SQVTM and ANQGSEA. The CDR3 sequence: CSVRTGANTGELFF. The CDR3, as DNA: TGCAGCGTGCGGACAGGCGCGAACACCGGGGAGCTGTTTTTT.

This clonotype was found many times. The V gene is TRBV2, the J gene TRBJ2-1; D gene ambiguous. V was shortened by 2 bases and J by 9 bases, with 8 bases between the two germline ends. Germline V CDR1 and CDR2: SNHLY, FYNNEI. The CDR3 is 12 amino acids. The CDR3 is CASSEQGREQFF. CDR3 coding DNA: TGTGCCAGCAGTGAACAAGGGCGTGAGCAGTTCTTC.

In its sample, this clonotype was seen many times. The junction does not match germline at one end; this may be a read error. This CDR3 is CCVGTSAIEQFF. The CDR3 nucleotides read TGCTGCGTAGGGACTAGCGCTATTGAGCAGTTCTTC. The rearrangement links TRBV29-1 to TRBJ2-1; 10 nucleotides line up with TRBD2. This CDR3 is 12 amino acids long. Germline CDR1 SQVTM, CDR2 ANQGSEA.

V gene TRBV7-2 combines with J gene TRBJ1-5; perhaps TRBD1 as D (6 bases). The CDR3 has 17 residues. Trimming shortened V by 1 base and J by 7 bases, and 20 bases separated the two germline ends. Looked up from germline, CDR1 is SGHTA and CDR2 is FQGNSA. This CDR3 reads CASSLGRGAPQGQPQHF. The CDR3 DNA follows: TGTGCCAGCAGCTTAGGAAGGGGGGCTCCCCAAGGACAGCCCCAGCATTTT.

This clonotype showed up just once. The V and J genes are TRBV29-1 and TRBJ1-1; D gene ambiguous. Germline loops: CDR1 SQVTM, CDR2 ANQGSEA. This CDR3 is 13 amino acids long. V lost 5 bases and J lost 5, with 15 bases in between. CDR3 protein: CSVLRPLSTEAFF. The CDR3 DNA reads as TGCAGCGTTCTGCGGCCTCTGAGTACTGAAGCTTTCTTT.

The CDR3 is CASSSIGGLHEQFF. The CDR3, as DNA: TGTGCCAGCAGTTCCATAGGGGGGCTCCATGAGCAGTTCTTC. The genes are TRBV12-3 or TRBV12-4 and TRBJ2-1; D might be TRBD1 or TRBD2, each matching 6 bases. V was shortened by 4 bases and J by 8 bases, with 15 bases between the two germline ends. There are 14 residues in the CDR3.

This clonotype was seen at least ten times. V and J are TRBV12-3 or TRBV12-4 and TRBJ1-2, with 7 bases lining up with TRBD1. V lost 1 base to trimming and J lost 4 bases; unmatched junction nucleotides: 3. The CDR3 is 14 amino acids. CDR3 residues: CASSLVGQVYGYTF. CDR3 nucleotides: TGTGCCAGCAGTTTAGTCGGACAGGTCTATGGCTACACCTTC.

There are a few counts of this clonotype. This chain connects TRBV6-2 or TRBV6-3 to TRBJ2-2; no clear D. V shed 8 bases and J shed 1 base, with 14 bases lying between them. The CDR3 spans 15 residues. Germline V gives CDR1 MNHEY, CDR2 SVGEGT. CDR3 protein: CASRRWDLNTGELFF. As DNA, the CDR3 is TGTGCCAGCCGTCGGTGGGATTTGAACACCGGGGAGCTGTTTTTT.

V usage is TRBV12-3 or TRBV12-4 and J usage is TRBJ2-1; D gene ambiguous. The CDR3 has 13 amino acids. Trimming removed 8 bases at V and 0 bases at J, with 8 bases between. The CDR3 loop reads CASQRTSYNEQFF. CDR3 nucleotide sequence: TGTGCCAGCCAAAGGACCTCCTACAATGAGCAGTTCTTC.

This clonotype was counted many times. The rearrangement uses TRBV29-1 and TRBJ2-3; perhaps TRBD1 as D (5 bases). Germline CDR1 SQVTM, CDR2 ANQGSEA. Trimming left V 3 bases short and J 6 bases short, with 16 bases between. The length of the CDR3 is 14 residues. CDR3 protein: CSVDRGQARDTQYF. The CDR3 DNA reads TGCAGCGTTGATAGGGGCCAGGCGCGCGATACGCAGTATTTT.

This clonotype has ten or more counts. The V gene is TRBV12-3 or TRBV12-4, the J gene TRBJ2-3; 9 bases fit TRBD2. V shed 2 bases, J shed 3 bases, and the junction held 3 bases outside the gene matches. The CDR3 is 15 residues long. CDR3 amino acids: CASSLLAGETDTQYF. CDR3 bases: TGTGCCAGCAGTTTATTAGCGGGAGAAACAGATACGCAGTATTTT.

This clonotype was picked up many times. CDR3 bases: TGCGCCAGCAGCTTCGGACAGGACTACAATGAGCAGTTCTTC. This encodes CASSFGQDYNEQFF. The chain joins TRBV5-1 to TRBJ2-1, with 7 bases aligning to TRBD1. CDR1 and CDR2 from the germline V gene are SGHRS and YFSETQ. The CDR3 consists of 14 residues. V was pared by 2 bases and J by 3 bases, with 2 bases of the junction left unmatched.

This clonotype was seen a handful of times. This chain joins TRBV11-1 and TRBJ2-7, with D possibly being TRBD2 (6 bases). V shed 4 bases and J shed 3 bases, with 19 bases lying between them. The CDR3 loop spans 16 amino acids. Per germline, CDR1 SGHAT and CDR2 FQDESV (reference sequence). The CDR3 reads CASSSTRTYGGYEQYF. In DNA form, the CDR3 reads TGTGCCAGCAGCTCTACCCGGACATACGGGGGCTACGAGCAGTACTTC.

This clonotype was detected many times. The chain joins TRBV12-3 or TRBV12-4 to TRBJ1-5; no reliable D call. This CDR3 is 11 amino acids long. Trimming stripped 2 bases from V and 6 bases from J, with 2 bases between. Here the CDR3 reads CASSLSQPQHF. CDR3 nucleotide sequence: TGTGCCAGCAGTTTATCTCAGCCCCAGCATTTT.

This clonotype turned up a few times. The chain carries TRBV20-1 and TRBJ1-5, with 7 bases fitting TRBD1. V dropped 6 bases and J dropped 3; count of bases not matched to a gene: 5. The CDR3 runs 13 residues. Germline V gene sequence: CDR1 DFQATT, CDR2 SNEGSKA (reference sequence). In DNA form, the CDR3 reads TGCAGTGCAAGCACAGGGGTCAATCAGCCCCAGCATTTT. It is translated as CSASTGVNQPQHF.